A selection of T cell receptor beta chains follows, all from one sample in a study of blood T cell repertoires in COVID-19. Only in-frame clones appear in the TCRdb table, and some are missing; sequencing was by immunoSEQ multiplex PCR. The data contain fewer than 250,000 clones, approximately 83% of them seen just once; the ten biggest clones take up 3.6%. Input material: PBMCs or T cells enriched from blood (not recorded which). The receptors derive from a middle-aged woman who had been exposed to COVID-19. CDR3s include the opening cysteine and the closing phenylalanine or tryptophan. Each record gives: J gene, D gene, clone size, V gene, CDR3 DNA, CDR3 protein. A D gene is named only where the DNA matches it firmly. Not every row has a clone size; where given, it reads once, few, many or a size class.

j_call: TRBJ1-1
d_call: TRBD1
clone_size: NA
v_call: TRBV19
cdr3_nt: TGTGCCAGTAGTATCGATCCAGGGGGGAACACTGAAGCTTTCTTT
cdr3_aa: CASSIDPGGNTEAFF

j_call: TRBJ2-3
d_call: NA
clone_size: NA
v_call: TRBV7-6
cdr3_nt: TGTGCCAGCAGCTTAGGAAGGGGAGGGGGAATTGGAACGCAGTATTTT
cdr3_aa: CASSLGRGGGIGTQYF

j_call: TRBJ1-3
d_call: NA
clone_size: NA
v_call: TRBV5-8
cdr3_nt: TGTGCCAGCAGCTTGGACTTATACTCTGGAAACACCATATATTTT
cdr3_aa: CASSLDLYSGNTIYF

j_call: TRBJ1-2
d_call: TRBD1
clone_size: NA
v_call: TRBV15
cdr3_nt: TGTGCCACCAGCACTGGGGACAGTCGCAACTATGGCTACACCTTC
cdr3_aa: CATSTGDSRNYGYTF

j_call: TRBJ2-7
d_call: NA
clone_size: NA
v_call: TRBV4-3
cdr3_nt: TGCGCCAGCAGCCAAGGACAGATAGCCTACGAGCAGTACTTC
cdr3_aa: CASSQGQIAYEQYF

j_call: TRBJ2-5
d_call: NA
clone_size: NA
v_call: TRBV5-6
cdr3_nt: TGTGCCAGCAGCTTGGGTCGAAGGGGGGAGACCCAGTACTTC
cdr3_aa: CASSLGRRGETQYF

j_call: TRBJ1-6
d_call: TRBD1
clone_size: NA
v_call: TRBV2
cdr3_nt: TGTGCCAGCAGGGACAGGGCCCGTGGTTCACCCCTCCACTTT
cdr3_aa: CASRDRARGSPLHF

j_call: TRBJ1-1
d_call: TRBD1
clone_size: few
v_call: TRBV6-2/TRBV6-3
cdr3_nt: TGTGCCAGCAGTTACTCCCGAGGAGGGACAGGGAGAAGTTACGCCACTGAAGCTTTCTTT
cdr3_aa: CASSYSRGGTGRSYATEAFF

j_call: TRBJ1-1
d_call: TRBD1
clone_size: many
v_call: TRBV19
cdr3_nt: TGTGCCAGTAGTATAACTCCAGACAGGGGGACGGAAGCTTTCTTT
cdr3_aa: CASSITPDRGTEAFF

j_call: TRBJ1-1
d_call: NA
clone_size: NA
v_call: TRBV5-6
cdr3_nt: TGTGCCAGCAGTACCCAGGGAGGCGACACTGAAGCTTTCTTT
cdr3_aa: CASSTQGGDTEAFF

j_call: TRBJ1-6
d_call: NA
clone_size: once
v_call: TRBV5-1
cdr3_nt: TGCGCCAGCAGCTTGGGGGGGCGTAATTCACCCCTCCACTTT
cdr3_aa: CASSLGGRNSPLHF

j_call: TRBJ2-7
d_call: NA
clone_size: once
v_call: TRBV4-2
cdr3_nt: TGTGCCAGCAGCCAAGCCCTGGGTAGCCACGAGCAGTACTTC
cdr3_aa: CASSQALGSHEQYF

j_call: TRBJ1-1
d_call: NA
clone_size: NA
v_call: TRBV7-9
cdr3_nt: TGTGCCAGCAGCGTCGACATGCCGAACACTGAAGCTTTCTTT
cdr3_aa: CASSVDMPNTEAFF

j_call: TRBJ1-2
d_call: NA
clone_size: NA
v_call: TRBV10-1
cdr3_nt: TGCGCCAGCACTTCAGACAGATTACACTATGGCTACACCTTC
cdr3_aa: CASTSDRLHYGYTF

j_call: TRBJ2-1
d_call: NA
clone_size: NA
v_call: TRBV7-8
cdr3_nt: TGTGCCAGCACCCTGACAGGAATTACCTACAATGAGCAGTTCTTC
cdr3_aa: CASTLTGITYNEQFF

j_call: TRBJ1-1
d_call: NA
clone_size: NA
v_call: TRBV5-6
cdr3_nt: TGTGCCAGCAGCTTGGTCGGATCGGGGGTCGAACACACTGAAGCTTTCTTT
cdr3_aa: CASSLVGSGVEHTEAFF

j_call: TRBJ1-6
d_call: NA
clone_size: NA
v_call: TRBV6-5
cdr3_nt: TGTGCCAGCAGAGATGACAGCGTACGTTCACCCCTCCACTTT
cdr3_aa: CASRDDSVRSPLHF

j_call: TRBJ1-1
d_call: NA
clone_size: NA
v_call: TRBV19
cdr3_nt: TGTGCCAGTACTCTGATCGCTGGGGCCACTGAAGCTTTCTTT
cdr3_aa: CASTLIAGATEAFF

j_call: TRBJ1-1
d_call: TRBD1
clone_size: once
v_call: TRBV6-1
cdr3_nt: TGTGCCAGCAGTGAAAGGTCAGGGGGCCTCACTGAAGCTTTCTTT
cdr3_aa: CASSERSGGLTEAFF

j_call: TRBJ2-2
d_call: NA
clone_size: NA
v_call: TRBV18
cdr3_nt: TGTGCCAGCTCATCAACGAGGACAGCGAACACCGGGGAGCTGTTTTTT
cdr3_aa: CASSSTRTANTGELFF

j_call: TRBJ1-2
d_call: TRBD1
clone_size: NA
v_call: TRBV28
cdr3_nt: TGTGCCAGCACCAAACAGGGGCCCTATGGCTACACCTTC
cdr3_aa: CASTKQGPYGYTF

j_call: TRBJ2-2
d_call: NA
clone_size: NA
v_call: TRBV30
cdr3_nt: TGTGCCTGGAGTGTCGGGGGATACACCGGGGAGCTGTTTTTT
cdr3_aa: CAWSVGGYTGELFF

j_call: TRBJ2-7
d_call: NA
clone_size: NA
v_call: TRBV5-1
cdr3_nt: TGCGCCAGCAGCTTGGTTGGCAGTTCCTACGAGCAGTACTTC
cdr3_aa: CASSLVGSSYEQYF

j_call: TRBJ2-3
d_call: TRBD2
clone_size: few
v_call: TRBV6-6
cdr3_nt: TGTGCCAGCAGTCCCGGACTAGCGGGGGGTTTGGGAGATACGCAGTATTTT
cdr3_aa: CASSPGLAGGLGDTQYF

j_call: TRBJ2-1
d_call: TRBD1
clone_size: NA
v_call: TRBV9
cdr3_nt: TGTGCCAGCAGCCCGAGTACAGGGGGCTCCTACAATGAGCAGTTCTTC
cdr3_aa: CASSPSTGGSYNEQFF